These 24 T cell receptor beta chains were sequenced from one sample in a study of T-cell reconstitution after alpha-beta-depleted transplantation in children. Unique molecular identifiers were incorporated when the TCRbeta library was constructed. TCRdb passed the PCR reads through MiXCR, listing each CDR3 protein once. Of roughly 350,000 distinct CDR3 sequences listed, approximately 10% are singletons. Source: PBMCs from the stem cell graft donor, taken from the stem cell graft. The source is a human donor who donated a stem cell graft to a child with acute lymphoblastic leukemia.

This clonotype occurred many times. The rearrangement joins TRBV5-4 to TRBJ2-5, with TRBD2 identical over 10 bases. The CDR3 covers 15 residues. The germline V gene has CDR1 SGHNT and CDR2 YYREEE (reference sequence). With 4 bases clipped from V and 5 bases from J, the junction kept 8 bases outside the gene matches. The CDR3 sequence: CASSTLAGVAETQYF. The CDR3 DNA is TGTGCCAGCAGCACCCTAGCGGGAGTGGCGGAGACCCAGTACTTC.

This clonotype was detected only a few times. The chain recombines TRBV6-5 with TRBJ2-1; D is ambiguous. The CDR3 totals 13 residues. Germline CDR1 is MNHEY and CDR2 is SVGAGI. Trimming pared 0 bases from V and 7 bases from J, leaving 7 bases between. In DNA, the CDR3 is TGTGCCAGCAGTTACTCGTTACGGAATGAGCAGTTCTTC. The encoded protein is CASSYSLRNEQFF.

This clonotype was recorded a few times. The chain uses TRBV29-1 and TRBJ2-1; TRBD2 matches at 13 bases. Germline CDR1 and CDR2: SQVTM and ANQGSEA. The CDR3 sequence is 18 residues long. V dropped 5 bases and J dropped 0; count of bases not matched to a gene: 10. The CDR3 protein is CSVHAGLAGSDSYNEQFF. In DNA form, the CDR3 reads TGCAGCGTTCACGCGGGACTAGCGGGATCTGACTCCTACAATGAGCAGTTCTTC.

To note about this clonotype: The junction and the germline gene differ at one end; a read error may be behind it. The chain carries TRBV7-8 and TRBJ2-2; maybe TRBD2 (5 bases). CDR3 length equals 15 residues. CDR1 is SGHVS and CDR2 is FQNEAQ in the germline V gene. CDR3 sequence reads: CASSLRPGNTVELFF. CDR3 in DNA: TGTGCCAGCAGCTTACGGCCGGGGAACACCGTGGAGCTGTTTTTT.

In DNA form, the CDR3 reads TGTGCCAGCAGCTTCCCCCAGGGGGCACGAACAACTAATGAAAAACTGTTTTTT. Residues: CASSFPQGARTTNEKLFF. The genes are TRBV11-1 and TRBJ1-4; 8 nucleotides match TRBD1. V trimming: 3 bases; J trimming: 0 bases; junction bases outside the gene matches: 9. The length of the CDR3 is 18 residues. In germline, CDR1 is SGHAT, CDR2 FQDESV (reference sequence). Complete variable domain (other parts from reference TRBV11-1 and TRBJ1-4): EAEVAQSPRYKITEKSQAVAFWCDPISGHATLYWYRQILGQGPELLVQFQDESVVDDSQLPKDRFSAERLKGVDSTLKIQPAELGDSAMYLCASSFPQGARTTNEKLFFGSGTQLSVL.

With regard to this clonotype: A much larger clone is a single base away; this may be a read error. The chain combines TRBV24-1 with TRBJ1-1; no clear D. The CDR3 runs to 12 residues. CDR1 is KGHDR, CDR2 SFDVKD, per germline. This CDR3 is CATSDLATKAFF. The CDR3 nucleotides are TGTGCCACCAGTGATTTGGCCACTAAAGCTTTCTTT.

This chain connects TRBV4-2 to TRBJ2-5; no firm D call. This CDR3 is built from 13 residues. V lost 3 bases, J lost 5 bases, and 10 bases lay in between. Germline V gene lookup returns CDR1 LGHNA and CDR2 YNFKEQ. CDR3 amino acids: CASSQELAETQYF. In DNA, the CDR3 is TGTGCCAGCAGCCAGGAACTCGCGGAGACCCAGTACTTC.

This clonotype came up a few times. This CDR3 is CASSPVGRGNDEQYF. The CDR3, as DNA: TGTGCCAGCAGCCCCGTCGGCAGGGGAAACGACGAGCAGTACTTC. The chain recombines TRBV27 with TRBJ2-7, with D possibly being TRBD1 (6 bases). V was trimmed by 6 bases and J by 5 bases, leaving 20 bases between them. The CDR3 is 15 amino acids. CDR1 is MNHEY, CDR2 SMNVEV, per germline (reference sequence).

The chain has TRBV20-1 and TRBJ1-5; 7 bases align to TRBD1. Germline values: CDR1 DFQATT, CDR2 SNEGSKA (reference sequence). J was trimmed by 4 bases and V by 5 bases; bases with no gene match: 11. The CDR3 has 15 residues. The CDR3 DNA follows: TGCAGTGCTTGGATTGCACAGGGGAGGAATCAGCCCCAGCATTTT. Protein: CSAWIAQGRNQPQHF.

This clonotype came up a few times. V usage is TRBV7-8 and J usage is TRBJ1-1; no reliable D call. Germline-derived CDR1 and CDR2 are SGHVS and FQNEAQ. V was clipped by 3 bases and J by 0 bases, with 11 bases between them. The CDR3 is 15 residues long. The CDR3, as DNA: TGTGCCAGCAGCTTTAGGGCCCCACTGAACACTGAAGCTTTCTTT. Its protein is CASSFRAPLNTEAFF.

This clonotype was observed a few times. V and J are TRBV7-9 and TRBJ1-6, with no clear D. V lost 4 bases to trimming and J lost 8 bases, with 6 bases between them. The CDR3 contains 12 residues. Germline V gene data show CDR1 as SEHNR and CDR2 as FQNEAQ (reference sequence). CDR3 bases: TGTGCCAGCAGCTCGGTCGATTCACCCCTCCACTTT. This encodes CASSSVDSPLHF.

The genes are TRBV12-3 or TRBV12-4 and TRBJ2-3; unclear D gene. There are 13 residues in the CDR3. V was shortened by 8 bases and J by 5 bases, with 14 bases between the two germline ends. The CDR3 DNA follows: TGTGCCAGCGCGGCCGGACCGCTAGATACGCAGTATTTT. Protein product: CASAAGPLDTQYF.

This clonotype was seen only a few times. The J gene is TRBJ1-6, the V gene TRBV4-1; possibly TRBD1 for D (5 bases). The germline gives CDR1 MGHRA, CDR2 YSYEKL. Trimming left V 0 bases short and J 6 bases short, with 12 bases between. This CDR3 region has 16 residues. CDR3 DNA: TGCGCCAGCAGCCAAGATCCCAGGGCCCGTAATTCACCCCTCCACTTT. Translated: CASSQDPRARNSPLHF.

This clonotype came up a few times. The V gene is TRBV6-2 or TRBV6-3, the J gene TRBJ2-7; D is possibly TRBD2 (7 bases). CDR1 and CDR2 (germline): MNHEY, SVGEGT. This CDR3 has 14 residues. The V gene lost 10 bases and the J gene lost 2 bases, with 18 bases spanning the gap. The CDR3 DNA is TGTGCCACCCGACCGGGGGGCGCGGCCTACGAGCAGTACTTC. This translates into CATRPGGAAYEQYF.

The rearrangement uses TRBV5-1 and TRBJ2-5; D gene uncertain. The CDR3 sequence is 13 residues long. V was cut by 3 bases and J by 3 bases, with 9 bases left in between. From germline, CDR1 is SGHRS and CDR2 YFSETQ. CDR3 nucleotide sequence: TGCGCCAGCAGCTCCGGAGCAGAAGAGACCCAGTACTTC. Amino acid sequence: CASSSGAEETQYF.

This clonotype has a handful of counts. The V gene is TRBV20-1, the J gene TRBJ2-7; maybe TRBD2 (5 bases). Trimming removed 4 bases at V and 7 bases at J, with 14 bases between. The CDR3 spans 12 residues. Looked up from germline, CDR1 is DFQATT and CDR2 is SNEGSKA (reference sequence). CDR3: CSAIRVGLEQYF. In nucleotides, the CDR3 is TGCAGTGCTATCCGGGTTGGACTTGAGCAGTACTTC.

A word on this clonotype: An end of the junction does not agree with germline; a read error may underlie this. This rearrangement joins TRBV20-1 to TRBJ2-7; 9 bases map to TRBD2. The germline V gene encodes CDR1 DFQATT and CDR2 SNEGSKA (reference sequence). The CDR3 extends over 15 amino acids. In DNA, the CDR3 is TGCTGTGCTGGGGTGTCTCTAGCGGGGCCCTACGAGCAGTACTTC. The encoded protein is CCAGVSLAGPYEQYF.

This chain uses TRBV7-2 with TRBJ2-3, with a possible D match to TRBD1 (5 bases). V lost 6 bases and J lost 5, with 9 bases in between. CDR3 length: 12 residues. In germline, CDR1 is SGHTA, CDR2 FQGNSA. This chain's CDR3 is CASSPDRDTQYF. The DNA for the CDR3 is TGTGCCAGCAGTCCCGACAGAGATACGCAGTATTTT.

V gene TRBV7-9 combines with J gene TRBJ1-4; a possible D gene is TRBD1 (5 bases). Germline lookup yields CDR1 SEHNR and CDR2 FQNEAQ (reference sequence). The CDR3 extends over 14 amino acids. Between the trimmed V and J ends, which lost 5 bases and 1 base, there was a span of 8 bases. CDR3 residues: CASSQGQTNEKLFF. The CDR3 DNA reads TGTGCCAGCAGCCAGGGCCAAACTAATGAAAAACTGTTTTTT.

J is TRBJ2-1 and V is TRBV7-6; 10 bases match TRBD1. The ends lost 5 bases at V and 6 bases at J; junction bases unmatched: 7. The CDR3 length is 15 residues. Germline V gives CDR1 SGHVS, CDR2 FNYEAQ. The CDR3 loop is CASSQRDRGFNEQFF. The CDR3 DNA follows: TGTGCCAGCAGCCAAAGGGACAGGGGATTCAATGAGCAGTTCTTC.

There are a few counts of this clonotype. The chain joins TRBV12-3 or TRBV12-4 to TRBJ2-7, with TRBD2 as a possible D gene (5 bases). This CDR3 region has 13 residues. Trimming shortened V by 3 bases and J by 1 base, and 7 bases separated the two germline ends. CDR3 loop: CASSLLASYEQYF. CDR3 coding DNA: TGTGCCAGCAGTTTGCTAGCTTCCTACGAGCAGTACTTC.

The chain is built from TRBV6-5 and TRBJ2-5; D gene uncertain. The length of the CDR3 is 15 residues. V was cut by 0 bases and J by 2 bases, with 10 bases left in between. CDR1 is MNHEY, CDR2 SVGAGI, per germline. CDR3: CASSYSTGLQETQYF. The DNA for the CDR3 is TGTGCCAGCAGTTACTCGACGGGTTTACAAGAGACCCAGTACTTC.

This clonotype was seen only a few times. This sequence joins TRBV2 and TRBJ1-3, with TRBD1 as a possible D gene (6 bases). Germline V gene data show CDR1 as SNHLY and CDR2 as FYNNEI. This CDR3 region has 19 residues. V lost 1 base and J 3 bases, leaving 22 bases between the germline ends. In nucleotides, the CDR3 is TGTGCCAGCAGTGAAGAAGATGGGGACACCGAGGGCTTTGGAAACACCATATATTTT. As protein: CASSEEDGDTEGFGNTIYF.

The chain combines TRBV4-2 with TRBJ2-1; 10 bases agree with TRBD2. Germline V gene lookup returns CDR1 LGHNA and CDR2 YNFKEQ. This CDR3 is built from 17 residues. V lost 0 bases and J lost 5; bases outside the gene matches: 7. The CDR3 nucleotides are TGTGCCAGCAGCCAAGATGGCCAACTAGCGGGAAACAATGAGCAGTTCTTC. Translated, it gives CASSQDGQLAGNNEQFF.